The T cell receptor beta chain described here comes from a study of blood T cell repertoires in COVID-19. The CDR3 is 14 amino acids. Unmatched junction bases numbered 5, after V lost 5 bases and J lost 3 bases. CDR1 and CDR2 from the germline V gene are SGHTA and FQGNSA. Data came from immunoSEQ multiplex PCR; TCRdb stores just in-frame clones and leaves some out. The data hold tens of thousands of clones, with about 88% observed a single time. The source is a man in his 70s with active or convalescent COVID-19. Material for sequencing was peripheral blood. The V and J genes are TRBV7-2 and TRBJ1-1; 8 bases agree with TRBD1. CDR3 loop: CASSKQGGDTEAFF. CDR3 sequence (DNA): TGTGCCAGCAGCAAACAGGGGGGGGACACTGAAGCTTTCTTT.